The T cell receptor beta chain described here comes from a study of cytomegalovirus exposure and HLA in healthy donors. To note about this clone: Its target is not known.

Study observations and caveats: A highly shared variant cluster was judged a likely technical artifact. The CMV antigen specificity of a few CMV-associated chains was confirmed through in vitro analysis. Analyses of presence and absence presupposed an approximately uniform sequencing depth across donors.

A multiplex PCR was run with 60 Vbeta primers and 13 Jbeta primers. Source study methods: Later, an analysis found 80 million or so unique TCR beta chains, and about 10 million of these were shared. The data were produced by immunoSEQ multiplex PCR, yet TCRdb's version contains in-frame clones alone and is incomplete. D and trimming were read from the DNA, whereas the V and J calls and clone size are those reported in that table. The sample carries 90,000 to 100,000 clones, about 72% recorded once. CDR1 is SGHDN and CDR2 is FVKESK in the germline V gene. There are 15 residues in the CDR3. V gave up 3 bases and J gave up 5 bases; unmatched junction bases: 8.

This TCR was sampled from a woman aged 55-69 years in good health and CMV-seropositive. Material: PBMCs. J is TRBJ2-5 and V is TRBV14; 8 bases are shared with TRBD2. The CDR3 loop is CASSQGGGRTETQYF. In DNA form, the CDR3 reads TGTGCCAGCAGCCAGGGGGGCGGGAGGACTGAGACCCAGTACTTC.